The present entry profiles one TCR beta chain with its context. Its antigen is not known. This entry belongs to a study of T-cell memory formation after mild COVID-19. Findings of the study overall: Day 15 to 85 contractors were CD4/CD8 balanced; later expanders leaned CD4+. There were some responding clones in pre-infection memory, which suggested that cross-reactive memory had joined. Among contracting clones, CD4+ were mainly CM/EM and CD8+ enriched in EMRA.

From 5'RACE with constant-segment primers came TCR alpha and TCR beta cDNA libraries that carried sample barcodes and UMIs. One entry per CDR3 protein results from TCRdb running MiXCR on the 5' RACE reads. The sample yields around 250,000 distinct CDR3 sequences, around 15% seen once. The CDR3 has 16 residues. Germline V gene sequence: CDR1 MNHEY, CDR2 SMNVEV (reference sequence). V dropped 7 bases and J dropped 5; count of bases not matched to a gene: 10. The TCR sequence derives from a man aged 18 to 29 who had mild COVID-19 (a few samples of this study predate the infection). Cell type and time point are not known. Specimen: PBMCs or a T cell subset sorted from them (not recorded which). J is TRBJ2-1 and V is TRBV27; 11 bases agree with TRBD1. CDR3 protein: CASNHDRDRGDNEQFF. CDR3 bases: TGTGCCAGCAATCATGACCGGGACAGGGGGGACAATGAGCAGTTCTTC.